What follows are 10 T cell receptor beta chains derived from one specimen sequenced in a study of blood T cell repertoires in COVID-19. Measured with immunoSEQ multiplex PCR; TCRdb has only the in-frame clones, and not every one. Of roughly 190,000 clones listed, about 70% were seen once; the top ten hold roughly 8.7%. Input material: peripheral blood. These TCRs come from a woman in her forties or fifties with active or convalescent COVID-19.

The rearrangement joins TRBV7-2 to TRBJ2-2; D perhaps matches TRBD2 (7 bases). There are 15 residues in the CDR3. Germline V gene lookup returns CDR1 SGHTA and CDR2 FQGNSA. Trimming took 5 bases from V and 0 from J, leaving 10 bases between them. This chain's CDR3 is CASSRGAPNTGELFF. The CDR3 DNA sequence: TGTGCCAGCAGCCGGGGGGCCCCGAACACCGGGGAGCTGTTTTTT.

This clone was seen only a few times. CDR3 amino acids: CASSTGTSGSGNEQFF. In DNA, the CDR3 is TGTGCCAGCAGCACAGGGACTAGCGGGAGTGGCAATGAGCAGTTCTTC. V usage is TRBV7-8 and J usage is TRBJ2-1; TRBD2 aligns across 14 bases. The CDR3 extends over 16 amino acids. The germline CDR1 and CDR2 sequences are SGHVS and FQNEAQ. The junction had 6 bases not matched to a gene; V was cut back by 5 bases and J by 6 bases.

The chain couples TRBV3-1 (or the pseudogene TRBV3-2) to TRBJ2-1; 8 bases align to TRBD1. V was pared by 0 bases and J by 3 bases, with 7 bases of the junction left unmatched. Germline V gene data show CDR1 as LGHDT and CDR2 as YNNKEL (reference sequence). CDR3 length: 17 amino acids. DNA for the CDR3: TGTGCCAGCAGCCAAGATAACCCGGACAGGGTCTACAATGAGCAGTTCTTC. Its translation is CASSQDNPDRVYNEQFF.

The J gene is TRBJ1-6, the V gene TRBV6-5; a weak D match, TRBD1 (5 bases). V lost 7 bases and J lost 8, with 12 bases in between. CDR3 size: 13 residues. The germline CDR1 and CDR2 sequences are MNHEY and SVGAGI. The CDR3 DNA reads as TGTGCCAGCAAACGAGTAGGGGATTCACCCCTCCACTTT. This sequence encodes CASKRVGDSPLHF.

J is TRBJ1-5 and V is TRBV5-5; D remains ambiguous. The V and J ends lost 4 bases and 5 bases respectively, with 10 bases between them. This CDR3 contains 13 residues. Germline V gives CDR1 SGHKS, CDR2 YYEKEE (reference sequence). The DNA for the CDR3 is TGTGCCAGCAGCGCAACCCGGGATCAGCCCCAGCATTTT. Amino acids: CASSATRDQPQHF.

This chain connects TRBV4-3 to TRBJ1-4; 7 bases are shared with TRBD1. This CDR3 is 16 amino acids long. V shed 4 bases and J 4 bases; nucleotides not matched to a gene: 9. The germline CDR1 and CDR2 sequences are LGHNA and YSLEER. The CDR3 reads CASSRSRQGNNEKLFF. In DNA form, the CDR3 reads TGCGCCAGCAGCCGTAGCAGACAGGGTAATAATGAAAAACTGTTTTTT.

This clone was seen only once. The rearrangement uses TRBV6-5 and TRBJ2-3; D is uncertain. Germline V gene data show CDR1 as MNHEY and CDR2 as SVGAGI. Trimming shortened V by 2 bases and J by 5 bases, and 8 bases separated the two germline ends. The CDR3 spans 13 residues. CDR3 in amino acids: CASSYDLRDTQYF. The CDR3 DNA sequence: TGTGCCAGCAGTTACGATCTGAGAGATACGCAGTATTTT.

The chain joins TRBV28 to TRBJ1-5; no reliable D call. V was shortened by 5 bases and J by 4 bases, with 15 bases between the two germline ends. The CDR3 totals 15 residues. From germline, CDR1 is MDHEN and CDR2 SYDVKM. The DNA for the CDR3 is TGTGCCAGCAGTCTGGGCGGGGTTGTTAATCAGCCCCAGCATTTT. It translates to CASSLGGVVNQPQHF. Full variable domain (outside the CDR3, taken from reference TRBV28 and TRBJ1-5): DVKVTQSSRYLVKRTGEKVFLECVQDMDHENMFWYRQDPGLGLRLIYFSYDVKMKEKGDIPEGYSVSREKKERFSLILESASTNQTSMYLCASSLGGVVNQPQHFGDGTRLSIL.

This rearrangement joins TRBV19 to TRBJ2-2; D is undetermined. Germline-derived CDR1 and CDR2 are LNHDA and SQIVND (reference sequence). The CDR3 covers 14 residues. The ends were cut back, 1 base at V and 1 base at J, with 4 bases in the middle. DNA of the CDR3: TGTGCCAGTAGTATAGCGGGGAACACCGGGGAGCTGTTTTTT. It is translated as CASSIAGNTGELFF.

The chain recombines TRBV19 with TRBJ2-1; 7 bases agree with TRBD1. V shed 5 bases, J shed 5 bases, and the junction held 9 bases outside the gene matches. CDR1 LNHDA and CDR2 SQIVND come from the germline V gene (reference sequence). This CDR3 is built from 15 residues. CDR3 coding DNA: TGTGCCAGTAGTCTACAGGGGATGGGCCACAATGAGCAGTTCTTC. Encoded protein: CASSLQGMGHNEQFF.